This is a list of T cell receptor beta chains from one sample in a study of T cells in Graves' hyperthyroidism and ophthalmopathy. TCRdb itself ran the multiplex PCR reads through MiXCR, one entry per CDR3 protein. The data hold about 350,000 distinct CDR3 sequences, with 11% to 15% observed a single time. Sequenced input: blood. These receptor sequences come from a woman between 25 and 40 years old with Graves' hyperthyroidism. The CDR3 runs from the conserved cysteine through the conserved F or W. A D gene is named only where the DNA matches it firmly. For some rows the clone size is stated as once, few or many, or as a class when expanded; others skip it.

J gene,D gene,V gene,clone size,CDR3 protein,CDR3 DNA
TRBJ1-2,TRBD1,TRBV9,.,CASSTLDREGYGYTF,TGTGCCAGCAGCACGTTGGACAGGGAAGGCTATGGCTACACCTTC
TRBJ1-2,.,TRBV28,many,CASSFRDYGYTF,TGTGCCAGCAGTTTCCGGGATTATGGCTACACCTTC
TRBJ2-7,TRBD2,TRBV20-1,.,CSARVPSGNYEQYF,TGCAGTGCTAGAGTTCCTAGCGGAAACTACGAGCAGTACTTC
TRBJ1-1,.,TRBV29-1,few,CSVVRQLNTEAFF,TGCAGCGTTGTGAGGCAGTTGAACACTGAAGCTTTCTTT
TRBJ2-7,.,TRBV30,many,CAWSPTGGNYEQYF,TGTGCCTGGAGTCCCACCGGGGGCAACTACGAGCAGTACTTC
TRBJ2-3,TRBD2,TRBV12-3/TRBV12-4,.,CASSLGLAGGQAQYF,TGTGCCAGCAGTTTGGGACTAGCGGGAGGCCAAGCGCAGTATTTT
TRBJ2-1,TRBD2,TRBV6-2/TRBV6-3,.,CASSYSGGSSDEQFF,TGTGCCAGCAGTTACTCGGGCGGGAGCAGTGATGAGCAGTTCTTC
TRBJ2-2,TRBD1,TRBV28,many,CASKTGQGVGGELFF,TGTGCCAGCAAGACGGGACAGGGGGTTGGCGGGGAGCTGTTTTTT
TRBJ2-1,.,TRBV7-2,.,CASSLEGRPYNEQFF,TGTGCCAGCAGCTTGGAAGGCCGCCCCTACAATGAGCAGTTCTTC
TRBJ2-7,.,TRBV28,many,CASTVASDGGEQYF,TGTGCCAGCACCGTCGCCAGTGACGGCGGCGAGCAGTACTTC
TRBJ1-4,.,TRBV13,few,CASSLGPFRTLNEKLFF,TGTGCCAGCAGCTTAGGACCTTTCAGGACACTGAATGAAAAACTGTTTTTT
TRBJ2-6,.,TRBV20-1,.,CSARSGANVLTF,TGCAGTGCCCGGTCTGGGGCCAACGTCCTGACTTTC
TRBJ2-2,.,TRBV6-2/TRBV6-3,few,CASSYVGGPNTGELFF,TGTGCCAGCAGTTACGTGGGAGGACCTAACACCGGGGAGCTGTTTTTT
TRBJ2-3,.,TRBV20-1,many,CSARVGAAADTQYF,TGCAGTGCTAGGGTTGGTGCTGCAGCAGATACGCAGTATTTT
TRBJ1-5,.,TRBV2,many,CASNRQAQPQHF,TGTGCCAGCAACCGCCAGGCTCAGCCCCAGCATTTT
TRBJ2-1,TRBD1,TRBV24-1,many,CATSDSGTGPYEQFF,TGTGCCACCAGTGATTCCGGGACAGGCCCTTACGAGCAGTTCTTC
TRBJ2-5,TRBD2,TRBV6-1,many,CASIVRAGGQGETQYF,TGTGCCAGCATAGTTAGAGCGGGAGGCCAAGGGGAGACCCAGTACTTC
TRBJ2-1,TRBD1,TRBV29-1,.,CSVAGTGVHEQFF,TGCAGCGTCGCCGGGACAGGGGTTCATGAGCAGTTCTTC
TRBJ1-2,.,TRBV30,few,CAWGWDGGYTF,TGTGCCTGGGGCTGGGATGGCGGCTACACCTTC
TRBJ2-5,.,TRBV2,many,CASSYQETQYF,TGTGCCAGCAGTTACCAAGAGACCCAGTACTTC
TRBJ2-1,TRBD2,TRBV28,many,CASSSNTVLAGGRNEQFF,TGTGCCAGCAGTTCCAACACCGTACTAGCGGGAGGGCGGAATGAGCAGTTCTTC
TRBJ1-6,.,TRBV28,few,CASRGTTGSITPTPLHF,TGTGCCAGCAGGGGAACTACAGGGTCAATAACCCCGACACCCCTCCACTTT